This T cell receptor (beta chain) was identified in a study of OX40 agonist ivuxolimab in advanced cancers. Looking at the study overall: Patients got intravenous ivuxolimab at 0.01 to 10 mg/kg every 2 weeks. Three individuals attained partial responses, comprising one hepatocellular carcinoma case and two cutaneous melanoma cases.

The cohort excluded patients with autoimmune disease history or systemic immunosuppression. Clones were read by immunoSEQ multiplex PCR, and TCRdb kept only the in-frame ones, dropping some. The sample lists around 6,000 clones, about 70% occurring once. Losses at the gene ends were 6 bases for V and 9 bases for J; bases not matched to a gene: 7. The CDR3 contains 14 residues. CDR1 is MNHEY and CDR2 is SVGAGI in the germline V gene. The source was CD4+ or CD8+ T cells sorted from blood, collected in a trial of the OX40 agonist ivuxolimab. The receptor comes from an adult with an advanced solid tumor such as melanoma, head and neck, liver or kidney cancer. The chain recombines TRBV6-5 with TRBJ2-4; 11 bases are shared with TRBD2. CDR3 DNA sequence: TGTGCCAGCAGCCTAACTAGCGGGAGAACCATTCAGTACTTC. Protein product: CASSLTSGRTIQYF.